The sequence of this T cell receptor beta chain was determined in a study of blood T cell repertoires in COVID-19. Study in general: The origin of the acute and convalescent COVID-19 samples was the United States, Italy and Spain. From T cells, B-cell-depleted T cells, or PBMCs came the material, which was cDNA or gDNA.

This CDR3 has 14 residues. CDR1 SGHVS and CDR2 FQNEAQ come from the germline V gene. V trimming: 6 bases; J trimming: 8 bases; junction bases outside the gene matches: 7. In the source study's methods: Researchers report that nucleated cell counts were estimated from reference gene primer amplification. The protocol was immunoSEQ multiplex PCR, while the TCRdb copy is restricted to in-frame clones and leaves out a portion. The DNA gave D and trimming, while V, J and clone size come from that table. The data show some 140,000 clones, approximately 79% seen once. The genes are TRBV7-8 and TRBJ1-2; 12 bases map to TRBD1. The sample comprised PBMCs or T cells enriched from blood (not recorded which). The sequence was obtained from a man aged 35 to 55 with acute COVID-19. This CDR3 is CASRGDRGREGYTF. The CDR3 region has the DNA TGTGCCAGCAGAGGGGACAGGGGGCGAGAAGGCTACACCTTC.